This T cell receptor beta chain comes out of a study of cytomegalovirus exposure and HLA in healthy donors. Overall study results and limits: Specificity for CMV antigens was confirmed in vitro for a few of the CMV-associated chains. More clonal expansion characterized HLA-associated TCR beta chains than equally common others in a later analysis.

As regards this clone: Its antigen is as yet unknown.

The junction had 4 bases not matched to a gene; V was cut back by 0 bases and J by 4 bases. Germline-derived CDR1 and CDR2 are SGHRS and YFSETQ. This CDR3 has 16 amino acids. Primers: 60 Vbeta forward and 13 Jbeta reverse. The data were produced by immunoSEQ multiplex PCR, yet TCRdb's version contains in-frame clones alone and is incomplete. The sample table sets out approximately 110,000 clones. The chain couples TRBV5-1 to TRBJ2-2, with 9 bases aligning to TRBD2. Sequenced sample: PBMCs. This receptor was identified in a man in his forties or fifties in good health and CMV-seronegative. CDR3 nucleotides: TGCGCCAGCAGCTTGGTTCGAGCGGGAGGCACCGGGGAGCTGTTTTTT. This sequence encodes CASSLVRAGGTGELFF.